The 20 T cell receptor beta chains reported below all come from one sample, sequenced in a study of T-cell reconstitution after alpha-beta-depleted transplantation in children. Unique molecular identifiers featured in how the TCRbeta library was prepared. TCRdb re-derived calls from the PCR reads in MiXCR, one entry per CDR3 protein. The sample lists roughly 280,000 distinct CDR3 sequences, more than 9% occurring once. This specimen was peripheral blood, taken 180 days after TCRalphabeta/CD19-depleted stem cell transplant. Every receptor here comes from a male patient between 2 and 10 years old who had a stem cell transplant for chronic granulomatous disease, so the T cells may come from the graft donor.

This clonotype was seen many times. The chain joins TRBV20-1 to TRBJ2-7, with 8 bases that match TRBD2. Germline CDR1 is DFQATT and CDR2 is SNEGSKA (reference sequence). The CDR3 extends over 15 amino acids. V was pared by 4 bases and J by 0 bases, with 8 bases of the junction left unmatched. This CDR3 is CSATPTAGASYEQYF. The CDR3 DNA reads as TGCAGTGCTACCCCGACAGCGGGGGCCTCCTACGAGCAGTACTTC.

This clonotype occurred many times. The V and J genes are TRBV27 and TRBJ1-2; possible D gene TRBD1, 5 bases. V dropped 5 bases and J dropped 8 bases, with 21 bases sitting between them. This CDR3 spans 15 amino acids. CDR1 and CDR2 from the germline V gene are MNHEY and SMNVEV (reference sequence). The CDR3 region is CASSPHPGRVEGYTF. The CDR3 DNA follows: TGTGCCAGCAGTCCCCACCCCGGCAGGGTAGAAGGCTACACCTTC.

This clonotype was seen more than once but under ten times. This sequence joins TRBV20-1 and TRBJ2-5; TRBD2 matches 8 bases. The CDR3 is 14 residues long. The V segment lost 4 bases and the J segment 4 bases; nucleotides outside the gene matches: 8. Germline CDR1 reads DFQATT; CDR2 reads SNEGSKA (reference sequence). Here the CDR3 reads CSATGTRVGETQYF. In nucleotides, the CDR3 is TGCAGTGCTACCGGGACTAGGGTCGGAGAGACCCAGTACTTC.

This clonotype has a count of ten or more. This chain joins TRBV3-1 and TRBJ2-4, with D possibly being TRBD2 (6 bases). Germline CDR1 reads LGHDT; CDR2 reads YNNKEL (reference sequence). Trimming pared 0 bases from V and 8 bases from J, leaving 11 bases between. The CDR3 is made up of 14 amino acids. Here the CDR3 reads CASSQEGDWDIQYF. CDR3 bases: TGTGCCAGCAGCCAAGAAGGGGACTGGGACATTCAGTACTTC.

This clonotype was counted many times. The J gene is TRBJ2-7, the V gene TRBV18; no reliable D call. This CDR3 is 13 amino acids long. Between the trimmed V and J ends, which lost 3 bases and 1 base, there was a span of 7 bases. Per germline, CDR1 KGHSH and CDR2 LQKENI. The CDR3 nucleotides read TGTGCCAGCTCACCGACGCAATCCTACGAGCAGTACTTC. It specifies CASSPTQSYEQYF.

This clonotype showed up many times. The V call is TRBV5-6, the J call TRBJ2-7, with 9 nucleotides matching TRBD1. This CDR3 has 15 amino acids. Germline trimming cut 2 bases from V and 4 bases from J; bases unmatched to any gene: 7. From germline, CDR1 is SGHDT and CDR2 YYEEEE. For the CDR3, the DNA is TGTGCCAGCAGCTTTCGCGGGACAGGGCCATACGAGCAGTACTTC. This sequence encodes CASSFRGTGPYEQYF.

Remarks on this clonotype: A much bigger clone sits one base away, suggesting this may be a read error. This chain links TRBV7-2 with TRBJ2-3; D is undetermined. V was pared by 5 bases and J by 1 base, with 13 bases between. This CDR3 has 15 amino acids. Germline CDR1 SGHTA, CDR2 FQGNSA. The CDR3 coding sequence is TGTACCAGCAGCCTAGTGGGGTTTGGCACAGATACGCAGTATTTT. It translates to CTSSLVGFGTDTQYF.

This clonotype was observed many times. This chain joins TRBV28 and TRBJ2-6; D is tentatively TRBD1 or TRBD2 (5 bases each). In germline, CDR1 is MDHEN, CDR2 SYDVKM. The ends were cut back, 3 bases at V and 1 base at J, with 16 bases in the middle. CDR3 size: 18 residues. CDR3: CASSFGSRGRSGANVLTF. Written as DNA, the CDR3 is TGTGCCAGCAGTTTTGGTAGCCGGGGCAGATCTGGGGCCAACGTCCTGACTTTC.

This clonotype was observed at least ten times. The rearrangement joins TRBV6-2 or TRBV6-3 to TRBJ1-2, with D unresolved. Germline V gene lookup returns CDR1 MNHEY and CDR2 SVGEGT. With 5 bases removed from V and 7 bases from J, the gap between germline ends came to 20 bases. CDR3 length: 15 amino acids. CDR3 nucleotide sequence: TGTGCCAGCAGTCATAATCCCCTCCGAGGCCTTGGCTACACCTTC. Amino acids: CASSHNPLRGLGYTF.

V usage is TRBV3-1 and J usage is TRBJ2-5, with D possibly TRBD2 on 5 matching bases. V lost 1 base and J lost 6, with 15 bases in between. Germline CDR1 LGHDT, CDR2 YNNKEL (reference sequence). The CDR3 loop spans 15 amino acids. CDR3 loop: CASSQGKRVVKTQYF. The CDR3 DNA reads as TGTGCCAGCAGCCAAGGAAAGAGGGTAGTCAAGACCCAGTACTTC.

A note on this clonotype: The junction shows a germline mismatch at one end, possibly a read error. The chain recombines TRBV2 with TRBJ2-1, with D unresolved. The germline V gene has CDR1 SNHLY and CDR2 FYNNEI. There are 15 residues in the CDR3. In DNA form, the CDR3 reads TGTGCCAGCAGCCGCAGTCCGACCTCCTCCAATGAGCAGTTCTTC. It translates to CASSRSPTSSNEQFF.

This clonotype was counted ten times or more. In DNA, the CDR3 is TGCAGTGCTAGAGATCGGGAAAATTCACCCCTCCACTTT. Amino acids: CSARDRENSPLHF. The genes are TRBV20-1 and TRBJ1-6; D gene ambiguous. CDR3 length equals 13 residues. Germline CDR1 is DFQATT and CDR2 is SNEGSKA (reference sequence). V was trimmed by 0 bases and J by 7 bases, leaving 7 bases between them.

In this sample, this clonotype turned up many times. The chain carries TRBV7-3 and TRBJ1-2; 10 nucleotides align to TRBD1. V lost 5 bases to trimming and J lost 3 bases; unmatched junction nucleotides: 3. The CDR3 loop spans 14 amino acids. Germline CDR1 is SGHTA and CDR2 is FQGTGA. CDR3 in DNA: TGTGCCAGCAGCACCGGACAGGGGGACTATGGCTACACCTTC. This codes for CASSTGQGDYGYTF.

This clonotype was seen only a few times. The J gene is TRBJ2-3, the V gene TRBV3-1, with D possibly called TRBD1 or TRBD2 (5 bases each). Germline loops: CDR1 LGHDT, CDR2 YNNKEL (reference sequence). CDR3 length equals 15 residues. V shed 4 bases and J shed 3 bases, with 14 bases lying between them. CDR3 in DNA: TGTGCCAGCAGCCCTCCCGAGGGGCTTACAGATACGCAGTATTTT. Its translation is CASSPPEGLTDTQYF.

In regard to this clonotype: Germline and junction disagree at one end, which may indicate a read error. The chain has TRBV5-1 and TRBJ2-1, with D possibly TRBD2 on 6 matching bases. The CDR3 consists of 13 residues. Looked up from germline, CDR1 is SGHRS and CDR2 is YFSETQ. DNA of the CDR3: TGCGCCAGCAGCTTGTCACTAGCAAATGAGCATTTCTTC. This sequence encodes CASSLSLANEHFF.

This clonotype has ten or more counts. V is TRBV10-1 and J is TRBJ2-5, with a possible D match to TRBD1 (6 bases). The CDR3 length is 15 residues. CDR1 and CDR2 (germline): WNHNN, SYGVQD (reference sequence). The V end was cut by 0 bases, the J end by 4 bases, with 12 bases between. The CDR3 region has the DNA TGCGCCAGCAGTGAGTCGAAAGTAGGGGGAGAGACCCAGTACTTC. Translation gives CASSESKVGGETQYF.

As for this clonotype: At one end the junction does not follow the germline gene, possibly because of a read error. The chain uses TRBV6-2 or TRBV6-3 and TRBJ1-5; TRBD1 is a possible D gene (6 bases). Looked up from germline, CDR1 is MNHEY and CDR2 is SVGEGT. This CDR3 is built from 19 residues. DNA for the CDR3: TGTACCAGCACCAGGTCCGTATTTGTCAGGGGTCGTGGCAATCAGCCCCAGCATTTT. This gives the protein CTSTRSVFVRGRGNQPQHF.

Ten or more counts support this clonotype. This sequence joins TRBV12-3 or TRBV12-4 and TRBJ2-4, with a tentative D call TRBD1 (6 bases). Between the trimmed V and J ends, which lost 7 bases and 0 bases, there was a span of 13 bases. This CDR3 comprises 15 residues. Written as DNA, the CDR3 is TGTGCCAGCACTCGACAGGCACTAGCCAAAAACATTCAGTACTTC. Its protein is CASTRQALAKNIQYF.

Many counts were recorded for this clonotype. The CDR3 DNA reads TGTGCCAGCAGGGCTTTCGGGACAGCAGAGACCCAGTACTTC. It encodes CASRAFGTAETQYF. The J gene is TRBJ2-5, the V gene TRBV27; TRBD1 aligns across 7 bases. V dropped 6 bases and J dropped 4; count of bases not matched to a gene: 8. This CDR3 spans 14 amino acids. Germline-derived CDR1 and CDR2 are MNHEY and SMNVEV (reference sequence).

This clonotype was seen ten or more times. V is TRBV7-9 and J is TRBJ2-1; 9 nucleotides match TRBD2. Germline CDR1 reads SEHNR; CDR2 reads FQNEAQ (reference sequence). This CDR3 region has 15 residues. The trim removed 7 bases at V and 3 bases at J, leaving 7 bases unmatched. The CDR3 reads CASIGLAGSYNEQFF. CDR3 DNA sequence: TGTGCCAGCATCGGCCTAGCGGGAAGCTACAATGAGCAGTTCTTC.